The clone carrying this TCR beta chain showed up just once. Its antigen remains unknown. The sample comes from a study of monozygotic twins with cystic fibrosis. Sequencing used immunoSEQ multiplex PCR; TCRdb keeps in-frame clones, though not all of them. The table has 15,000 to 20,000 clones, 90% to 97% seen once. The V segment lost 1 base and the J segment 8 bases; nucleotides outside the gene matches: 9. From germline, CDR1 is SNHLY and CDR2 FYNNEI. This CDR3 is 16 amino acids long. Study outcomes and limitations: V usage most resembled the co-twin in 13 of 16 pairs.

What was sequenced was blood. This clonotype originated in a girl aged 2-10 years with cystic fibrosis. The chain uses TRBV2 and TRBJ2-2; 8 bases match TRBD1. The CDR3 DNA follows: TGTGCCAGCAGTGAAGAGGTCCAGGGGGCAAGGGGGGAGCTGTTTTTT. This translates into CASSEEVQGARGELFF.